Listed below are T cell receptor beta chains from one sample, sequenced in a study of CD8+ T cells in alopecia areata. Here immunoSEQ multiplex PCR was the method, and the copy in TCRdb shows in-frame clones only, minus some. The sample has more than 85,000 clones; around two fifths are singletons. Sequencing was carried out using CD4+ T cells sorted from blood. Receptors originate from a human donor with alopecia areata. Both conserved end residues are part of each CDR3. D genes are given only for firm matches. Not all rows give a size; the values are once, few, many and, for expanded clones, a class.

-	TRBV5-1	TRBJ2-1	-	CASSPSVSSYNEQFF	TGCGCCAGCAGTCCCAGCGTGAGCTCCTACAATGAGCAGTTCTTC
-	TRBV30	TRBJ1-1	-	CAWSPPTTAGNTEAFF	TGTGCCTGGAGTCCCCCGACGACAGCCGGGAACACTGAAGCTTTCTTT
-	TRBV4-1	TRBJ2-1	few	CASSQGAAYSYNEQFF	TGCGCCAGCAGCCAAGGCGCGGCCTACTCCTACAATGAGCAGTTCTTC
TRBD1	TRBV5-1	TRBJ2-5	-	CASSQGQGRETQYF	TGCGCCAGCAGCCAGGGACAGGGAAGGGAGACCCAGTACTTC
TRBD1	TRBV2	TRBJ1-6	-	CASSLQGANSPLHF	TGTGCCAGCAGCCTACAGGGGGCTAATTCACCCCTCCACTTT
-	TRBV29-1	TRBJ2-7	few	CSVLAGTYEQYF	TGCAGCGTGCTTGCCGGTACCTACGAGCAGTACTTC
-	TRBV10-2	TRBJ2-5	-	CASKGRTSQETQYF	TGCGCCAGCAAGGGCAGGACCAGTCAAGAGACCCAGTACTTC
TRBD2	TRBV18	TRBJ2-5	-	CASSPDTSGISQETQYF	TGTGCCAGCTCACCAGATACTAGCGGGATTTCCCAAGAGACCCAGTACTTC
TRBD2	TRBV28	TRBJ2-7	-	CASSLGGGSYEQYF	TGTGCCAGCAGCCTTGGGGGAGGGAGTTACGAGCAGTACTTC
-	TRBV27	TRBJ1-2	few	CASSPEMYYGYTF	TGTGCCAGCAGTCCCGAGATGTACTATGGCTACACCTTC
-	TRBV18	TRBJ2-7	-	CASSTNTYEQYF	TGTGCCAGCTCAACTAACACCTACGAGCAGTACTTC
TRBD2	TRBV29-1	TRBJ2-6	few	CSALAGAGANVLTF	TGCAGCGCCCTAGCGGGAGCTGGGGCCAACGTCCTGACTTTC
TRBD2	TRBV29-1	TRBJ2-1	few	CSVAQTSGRPTNEQFF	TGCAGCGTTGCGCAGACTAGCGGGAGGCCGACCAATGAGCAGTTCTTC
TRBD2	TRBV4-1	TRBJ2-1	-	CASSHPTGASGSYNEQFF	TGCGCCAGCAGCCATCCTACAGGAGCTAGCGGGAGTTACAATGAGCAGTTCTTC
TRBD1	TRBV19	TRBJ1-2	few	CASSGGQGYGYTF	TGTGCCAGTAGTGGGGGACAGGGCTATGGCTACACCTTC
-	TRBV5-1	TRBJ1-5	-	CASGPGRGLNQPQHF	TGCGCCAGCGGGCCAGGCAGGGGCCTCAATCAGCCCCAGCATTTT
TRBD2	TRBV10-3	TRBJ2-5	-	CAISYSGTGETQYF	TGTGCCATCAGTTATAGCGGGACTGGAGAGACCCAGTACTTC
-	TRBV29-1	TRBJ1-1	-	CSVGGAANTEAFF	TGCAGCGTTGGTGGGGCGGCGAACACTGAAGCTTTCTTT
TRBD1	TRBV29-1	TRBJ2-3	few	CSVEQGGDDTQYF	TGCAGCGTGGAACAGGGGGGAGACGATACGCAGTATTTT
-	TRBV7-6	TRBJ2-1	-	CASSLALSEQFF	TGTGCCAGCAGCTTAGCGCTAAGTGAGCAGTTCTTC
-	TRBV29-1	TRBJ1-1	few	CSVEPYTEAFF	TGCAGCGTTGAGCCCTACACTGAAGCTTTCTTT
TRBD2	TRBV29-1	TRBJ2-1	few	CSVESSGLQFF	TGCAGCGTTGAGTCTAGCGGCCTGCAGTTCTTC
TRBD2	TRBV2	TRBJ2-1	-	CASSDPALAGGQGEQFF	TGTGCCAGCAGTGACCCGGCGCTAGCGGGGGGGCAGGGTGAGCAGTTCTTC
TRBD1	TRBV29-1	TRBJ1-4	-	CSVSGGVGEKLFF	TGCAGCGTTTCAGGGGGCGTAGGTGAAAAACTGTTTTTT
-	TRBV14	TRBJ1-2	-	CASSPYAADYGYTF	TGTGCCAGCAGCCCCTATGCCGCGGACTATGGCTACACCTTC
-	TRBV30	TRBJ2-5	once	CAWSPKRGGERETQYF	TGTGCCTGGAGTCCAAAGAGGGGCGGGGAGCGAGAGACCCAGTACTTC